A selection of T cell receptor beta chains follows, all from one sample in a study of T cell responses to AZD1222 COVID-19 vaccine. Profiled with immunoSEQ multiplex PCR; TCRdb holds only in-frame clones, not every one. This sample carries about 100,000 clones, around nine tenths of them seen once, and the ten largest clones take more than 15%. Sequences were derived from peripheral blood, sampled on day 0 of AZD1222 vaccination. These receptors were taken from an adult in good health. Each CDR3 is given with its conserved first and last residue. A D gene is named only where the DNA matches it firmly. Some rows have no size entry. The others give once, few or many, or a class for an expanded clone.

>NA|TRBJ2-1|TRBV27|NA
TGTGCCAGCAGTCTCTACGGGACTGCCAATGAGCAGTTCTTC
CASSLYGTANEQFF
>NA|TRBJ1-5|TRBV19|NA
TGTGCCAGTAGTACGACTGAAGGGGGTAGACAGCCCCAGCATTTT
CASSTTEGGRQPQHF
>few|TRBJ1-1|TRBV7-9|TRBD1
TGTGCCAGCAGCTTAGGGGGACAGCCGAACACTGAAGCTTTCTTT
CASSLGGQPNTEAFF
>NA|TRBJ1-1|TRBV4-1|NA
TGCGCCAGCAGCCAAGAAGTTTCGGGATGGGACACTGAAGCTTTCTTT
CASSQEVSGWDTEAFF
>few|TRBJ1-1|TRBV29-1|TRBD1
TGCAGCACCTCAGCAGGGGGGAACACTGAAGCTTTCTTT
CSTSAGGNTEAFF
>NA|TRBJ1-4|TRBV5-1|NA
TGCGCCAGCAGCAGAGACAGTGCAACTAATGAAAAACTGTTTTTT
CASSRDSATNEKLFF
>NA|TRBJ2-5|TRBV4-2|TRBD2
TGTGCCAGCAGCCAAGATCTCGCGGGGGGGCGAGAGACCCAGTACTTC
CASSQDLAGGRETQYF
>NA|TRBJ1-1|TRBV10-3|NA
TGTGCCATCACGGCAGGGTCGGTGAGCACTGAAGCTTTCTTT
CAITAGSVSTEAFF
>once|TRBJ2-7|TRBV25-1|TRBD2
TGTGCCAGCAGTGTTTGGACTAGCGGATCCTATGAGCAGTACTTC
CASSVWTSGSYEQYF
>NA|TRBJ2-7|TRBV6-1|TRBD2
TGTGCCAGCAGTGGACGAGGGGCCGGCTCTAGCGGCTACGAGCAGTACTTC
CASSGRGAGSSGYEQYF
>NA|TRBJ2-1|TRBV4-1|NA
TGCGCCAGCAGCCAAGAAGGGACTTCGTCCTCTATCAATGAGCAGTTCTTC
CASSQEGTSSSINEQFF
>NA|TRBJ1-5|TRBV19|NA
TGTGCCAGTAGTAAGCTACAATCCAATCAGCCCCAGCATTTT
CASSKLQSNQPQHF
>NA|TRBJ2-2|TRBV27|NA
TGTGCCAGCATGTCGGAGGGGGAGGGGCACGGGGAGCTGTTTTTT
CASMSEGEGHGELFF
>NA|TRBJ1-1|TRBV19|NA
TGTGCCAGTAGTACCGGAGTTATGGTTGAAGCTTTCTTT
CASSTGVMVEAFF
>few|TRBJ2-7|TRBV3-1/TRBV3-2|TRBD2
TGTGCCAGCAGCCCCTCGGAAGGGAGGGCGGCGTACTTC
CASSPSEGRAAYF
>few|TRBJ2-2|TRBV3-1/TRBV3-2|NA
TGTGCCAGCAGCCAAGGTTGGGACACCGGGGAGCTGTTTTTT
CASSQGWDTGELFF
>NA|TRBJ1-2|TRBV15|TRBD1
TGTGCCACCAGAACTTCAGGGGGAAGGGGCTACACCTTC
CATRTSGGRGYTF
>NA|TRBJ1-1|TRBV10-3|TRBD1
TGTGCCATCAGTGGGGACAGGGGCTCGAACACTGAAGCTTTCTTT
CAISGDRGSNTEAFF
>once|TRBJ2-7|TRBV9|NA
TGTGCCAGCAGCGCCCTAAGGGACACCTACGAGCAGTACTTC
CASSALRDTYEQYF
>few|TRBJ2-1|TRBV27|NA
TGTGCCAGCAGATCCTGGGGCAGCGGAAATGAGCAGTTCTTC
CASRSWGSGNEQFF
>NA|TRBJ2-7|TRBV6-5|NA
TGTGCCAGCAGATTCGACAAGGTCTCCTACGAGCAGTACTTC
CASRFDKVSYEQYF
>NA|TRBJ1-2|TRBV7-2|TRBD1
TGTGCCAGCAGGCCCGGGACAGCTAACTATGGCTACACCTTC
CASRPGTANYGYTF
>NA|TRBJ2-2|TRBV9|NA
TGTGCCAGCAGCGTAGCGGAGGAGGCCAGGAGGACCGGGGAGCTGTTTTTT
CASSVAEEARRTGELFF
>few|TRBJ1-1|TRBV19|NA
TGTGCCAGTGGGGGGGAATGGTTCTCGGAAGCTTTCTTT
CASGGEWFSEAFF
>NA|TRBJ2-5|TRBV24-1|NA
TGTGCCACCAGTGAAACGTACGTGCCTGATGGCCAGTACTTC
CATSETYVPDGQYF
>NA|TRBJ1-2|TRBV11-2|NA
TGTGCCAGCACAGGGGACCTAAACTATGGCTACACCTTC
CASTGDLNYGYTF
>NA|TRBJ2-7|TRBV19|NA
TGTGCCAGTACCATCGGGCCAGGGTTGGAGCAGTACTTC
CASTIGPGLEQYF
>NA|TRBJ2-1|TRBV19|TRBD2
TGTGCCACTCTCAGTGGGGGACTAGGTCACAATGAGCAGTTCTTC
CATLSGGLGHNEQFF
>NA|TRBJ1-1|TRBV2|NA
TGTGCCAGCAGTTCGGACAGTCGGACTGAAGCTTTCTTT
CASSSDSRTEAFF
>NA|TRBJ1-1|TRBV6-4|NA
TGTGCCAGCAGGAACCGGACGGGGAACACTGAAGCTTTCTTT
CASRNRTGNTEAFF
>few|TRBJ2-7|TRBV12-5|TRBD1
TGTGCTAGTGGTTTGGTACCAGGGACAGGGGCCGAGCAGTACTTC
CASGLVPGTGAEQYF
>NA|TRBJ2-1|TRBV29-1|NA
TGCGTCGGTGTTGGGAGGGGGCGGAATTACAATGAGCAGTTCTTC
CVGVGRGRNYNEQFF
>NA|TRBJ2-5|TRBV5-1|TRBD2
TGCGCCAGCAGCTTCGGTTCGAGCGGGGAAGAGACCCAGTACTTC
CASSFGSSGEETQYF
>NA|TRBJ2-4|TRBV5-1|NA
TGCGCCAGCAGCTTGACCCCTCCCGAAAACATTCAGTACTTC
CASSLTPPENIQYF
>NA|TRBJ1-1|TRBV6-1|NA
TGTGCCAGCAGTGAAACCGGAGGGCTCACTGAAGCTTTCTTT
CASSETGGLTEAFF
>NA|TRBJ2-7|TRBV15|TRBD1
TGTGCCACCAGGACAGGGAACTCCTACGAGCAGTACTTC
CATRTGNSYEQYF
>few|TRBJ2-7|TRBV6-1|NA
TGTGCCAGCAGTGATAAGGGGTCTACCTACGAGCAGTACTTC
CASSDKGSTYEQYF